The entry below gives a single T cell receptor (beta chain) sequence along with its context. The clone's antigen remains unknown. There are no base qualities to consult, and no much larger clone falls within one base. The CDR3 regions of human TCRbeta chains were analyzed by immunosequencing. The source study handled its data this way. TCRs in the repertoires were compared against a reference library of SARS-CoV-2-specific TCRs that had been generated with the MIRA antigen-specificity platform. Breadth was defined as the fraction of unique TCRs that were SARS-CoV-2-associated, and depth was defined as the fraction of total T cells that were SARS-CoV-2-associated. Using the MIRA data, every spike-specific TCR was mapped to the spike region that the TCR reacted to and assigned to either a CD4 or a CD8 class. Log10-transformed breadth and depth values were compared by one-way ANOVA with Sidak's multiple comparisons tests. This immuneACCESS table, as held by TCRdb, lists in-frame sequences with V and J called but not all clones. Of the missing ones, under half trace to an unresolved V gene in checked studies; the others have no known cause. The V and J calls and clone size come from that table; D and trimming were worked out from the DNA. This sample has 90,000 to 150,000 clones in its table, and about 85% of those were observed once. The ten largest clones add up to approximately 6.6% of the sample.

The data were obtained in a study of T cell responses to AZD1222 COVID-19 vaccine (dated by TCRdb to the early 2020s). The study in broad terms: AZD1222 recipients given second doses at about 4 weeks or at about 12 weeks were pooled, since spike-specific TCR depth and breadth were not found to differ between the two schedules. TCR sequencing covered 230 or so trial participants: 200 to 210 given two doses of AZD1222 and 26 given two doses of MenACWY control vaccine. Trial participants were enrolled into age subgroups of 18-55, 56-69 and 70-plus years, which contained 148, 28 and 57 TCR-sequenced participants, respectively.

What the work shows at the level of the full study, not this receptor alone: After two AZD1222 doses, spike-specific TCR breadth and depth were significantly higher than at day 0 and than in MenACWY recipients. Because no day 14 peak-response samples were available, the repertoires could be characterized only after the peak T cell response. The vaccine-associated CD4 TCRs covered the entire spike protein, and the dominant responses fell in regions 160-218 and 743-854. Reportedly, almost half of the unique spike-specific TCRs recognized epitopes lying outside the regions that are mutated in the B.1.351 and B.1.1.7 variants. Conclusions about previously exposed vaccinees were limited because only six AZD1222 recipients were SARS-CoV-2 seropositive at baseline. Most participants were white British and females outnumbered males, and the authors suggested that clonal diversity may have been underestimated. The 56-69-year group was small, and its depth increase did not reach significance, likely because of low power.

Reading from cysteine to phenylalanine, the CDR3 counts 14 amino acids. The entry retains the CDR3 DNA only, 42 bases that are in frame from base 1. The germline V gene (reference sequence) sets CDR1 to MNHNY and CDR2 to SVGAGI. Trimming takes 6 bases from V and 7 bases from J, and the germline ends sit 19 bases apart. Sample time point, as interpreted from the label and publication: baseline before first vaccination. The vaccinee samples were drawn from two UK trials, COV001 and COV002, one of which was a single-blind randomized controlled phase 2/3 trial testing AZD1222 (ChAdOx1 nCoV-19) in healthy adults. For TCRbeta chain sequencing, PBMC samples from trial participants were taken at day 0 and at day 28 after the second dose.

This clonotype originated in an adult in good health. Sequencing used peripheral blood, obtained on day 0 of AZD1222 vaccination. Recombination linked TRBV6-6 to TRBJ2-7; the D gene cannot be named for sure. The DNA sequence follows: TGTGCCAGCAGCTATATTGGGCTCTCCGGTGAGCAGTACTTC. Its translation reads: CASSYIGLSGEQYF.